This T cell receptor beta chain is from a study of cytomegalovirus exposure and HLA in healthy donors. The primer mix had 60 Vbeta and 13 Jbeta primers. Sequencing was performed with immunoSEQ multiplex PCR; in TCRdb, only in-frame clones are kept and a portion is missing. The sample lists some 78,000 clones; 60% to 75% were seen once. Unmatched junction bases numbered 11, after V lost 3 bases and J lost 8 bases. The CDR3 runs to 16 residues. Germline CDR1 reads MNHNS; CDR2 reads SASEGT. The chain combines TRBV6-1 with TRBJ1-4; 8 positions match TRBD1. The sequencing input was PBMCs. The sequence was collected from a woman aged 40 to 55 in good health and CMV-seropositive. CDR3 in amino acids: CASSDYAGGAGEKLFF. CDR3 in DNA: TGTGCCAGCAGTGACTATGCAGGGGGCGCAGGGGAAAAACTGTTTTTT.